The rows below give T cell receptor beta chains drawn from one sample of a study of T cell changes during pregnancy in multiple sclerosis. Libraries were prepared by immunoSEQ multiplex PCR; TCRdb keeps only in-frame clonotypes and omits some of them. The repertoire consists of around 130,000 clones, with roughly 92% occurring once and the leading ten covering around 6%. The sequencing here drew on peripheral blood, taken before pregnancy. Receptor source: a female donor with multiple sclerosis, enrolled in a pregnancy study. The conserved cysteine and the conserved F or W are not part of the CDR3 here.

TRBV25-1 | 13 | ASSDAEGLYNEQF
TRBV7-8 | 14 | ASSISGTPTYNEQF
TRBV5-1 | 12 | ASSVSGRNTEAF
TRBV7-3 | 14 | ASSLGGLSGANVLT
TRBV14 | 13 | ASSQQTGVGTEAF
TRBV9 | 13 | ASSVAQGLVYGYT
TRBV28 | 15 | ASRSGLKAGGGETQY
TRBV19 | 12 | ASRAQASTDTQY
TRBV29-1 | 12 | SVGAGGLSYEQY
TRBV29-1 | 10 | SATNSNQPQH
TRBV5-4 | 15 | ASSSGGPNLNTGELF
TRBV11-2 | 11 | ASNLWGPDEAF
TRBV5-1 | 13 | ASSLEGVLTGELF
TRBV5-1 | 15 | ASSLDPSGGLKNIQY
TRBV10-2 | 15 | ASTHLIRLRQTTEAF
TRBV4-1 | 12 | ASSQVTVNTEAF
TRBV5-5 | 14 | ASSHLSDRGRTEAF
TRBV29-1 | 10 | SVGVASYEQY
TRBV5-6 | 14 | ASSSLRQNSNQPQH
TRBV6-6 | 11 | ASSLDSQNEQY
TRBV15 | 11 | ATSRDRRNTIY
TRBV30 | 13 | AWGRLAGGADTQY
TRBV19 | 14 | ASSKLQGATTDTQY
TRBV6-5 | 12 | ASRPGTGYETQY
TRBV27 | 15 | ASSGTRQGRLGTEAF
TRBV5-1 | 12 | ASSLAEEGETQY
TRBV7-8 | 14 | ASSLVASGSSYEQY
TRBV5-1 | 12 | ASSPVTGQETQY
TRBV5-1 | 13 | ASSGLAGAEETQY
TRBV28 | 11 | ATSRDTKNIQY
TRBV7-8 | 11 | ASSLQMYQPQH
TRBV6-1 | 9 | ASSYFNEQF
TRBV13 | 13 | ASSYSRDRSGELF
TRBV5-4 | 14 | ASSLDPYTPTDTQY
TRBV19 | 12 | ASSSKGLPQPQH
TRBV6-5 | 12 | ASSYSGGWETQY
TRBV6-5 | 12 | ASSRRDSDYGYT
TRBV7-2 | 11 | ASRDNANEKLF
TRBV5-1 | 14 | ASSLIVSASTDTQY
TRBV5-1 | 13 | ASFIAWSKTYEQY
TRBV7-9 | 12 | ASSRDSNTGELF
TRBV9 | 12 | ASSRTSGTNEQF
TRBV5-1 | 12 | ASSSRQGAIGQF
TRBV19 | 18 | ASSIEGGTGWRSSYNEQF
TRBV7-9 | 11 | ASSPSSTDTQY
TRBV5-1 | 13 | ASSLGTGVSNEQF
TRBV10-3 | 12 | ASSYSSAGGGYT
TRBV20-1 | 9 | SASNSYEQY
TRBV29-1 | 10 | SCHQGWDTQY
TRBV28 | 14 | ASSSEGQGTNEKLF
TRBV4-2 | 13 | ASSQETGSAYEQY
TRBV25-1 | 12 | ASSGGQGHYGYT
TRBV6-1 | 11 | ASSSTGGTEAF
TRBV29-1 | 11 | SVAVGTNEKLF